Below are 16 T cell receptor beta chains sequenced from a single sample in a study of CD8+ T cells in alopecia areata. Treatment given: oral pan-JAK inhibitor, 5-10 mg twice daily. cDNA reverse transcribed from extracted RNA served as the sequencing template. Generated by immunoSEQ multiplex PCR, the TCRdb table keeps only in-frame clones and is missing some. In the table there are about 270,000 clones, 60% of which are singletons. The source was CD4+ T cells sorted from blood, collected around week 52, from a patient treated with tofacitinib. Receptor source: a human donor with alopecia areata.

The chain employs TRBV5-1 and TRBJ2-3, with D tentatively TRBD1 or TRBD2 (5 bases each). Trimming took 4 bases from V and 6 from J, leaving 15 bases between them. CDR1 SGHRS and CDR2 YFSETQ come from the germline V gene. The CDR3 sequence is 14 residues long. The CDR3 sequence: CASSPGPSPDTQYF. In DNA form, the CDR3 reads TGCGCCAGCAGCCCGGGGCCGTCCCCTGATACGCAGTATTTT.

The genes are TRBV30 and TRBJ1-2, with no clear D. V was cut by 5 bases and J by 0 bases, with 19 bases left in between. Looked up from germline, CDR1 is GTSNPN and CDR2 is SVGIG (reference sequence). The length of the CDR3 is 16 residues. The CDR3 loop is CAWVALNGNSNYGYTF. The CDR3 coding sequence is TGTGCCTGGGTCGCCCTGAACGGGAACTCTAACTATGGCTACACCTTC.

This clone has a handful of counts. The chain carries TRBV29-1 and TRBJ2-2; D unresolved. The CDR3 sequence is 13 residues long. CDR1 and CDR2 from the germline V gene are SQVTM and ANQGSEA. V lost 3 bases, J lost 2 bases, and 7 bases lay in between. CDR3 in DNA: TGCAGCGTTGAGAACAGCAACACCGGGGAGCTGTTTTTT. Protein product: CSVENSNTGELFF.

The V call is TRBV2, the J call TRBJ1-5; D is undetermined. Per the germline V gene, CDR1 is SNHLY and CDR2 is FYNNEI. Trimming took off 7 bases at V and 2 bases at J, with 12 bases between the two ends. This CDR3 spans 14 amino acids. The CDR3, as DNA: TGTGCCAGCACTGCAGGATCGGGCAATCAGCCCCAGCATTTT. As protein: CASTAGSGNQPQHF.

The chain carries TRBV5-6 and TRBJ2-5; a possible D gene is TRBD2 (5 bases). The CDR3 length is 13 residues. CDR1 is SGHDT, CDR2 YYEEEE, per germline. V was cut by 1 base and J by 5 bases, with 9 bases left in between. CDR3 in amino acids: CASSLSGGETQYF. In DNA form, the CDR3 reads TGTGCCAGCAGCTTGTCGGGCGGGGAGACCCAGTACTTC. Full variable domain (rest looked up from reference TRBV5-6 and TRBJ2-5): DAGVTQSPTHLIKTRGQQVTLRCSPKSGHDTVSWYQQALGQGPQFIFQYYEEEERQRGNFPDRFSGHQFPNYSSELNVNALLLGDSALYLCASSLSGGETQYFGPGTRLLVL.

The chain uses TRBV30 and TRBJ2-7; tentative D call: TRBD1 (5 bases). The V gene's germline CDR1 is GTSNPN and CDR2 SVGIG (reference sequence). Trimming removed 0 bases at V and 2 bases at J, with 14 bases between. There are 15 residues in the CDR3. CDR3 sequence reads: CAWSVRQLGPYEQYF. In DNA form, the CDR3 reads TGTGCCTGGAGTGTACGACAGTTAGGCCCCTACGAGCAGTACTTC.

The gene calls are TRBV6-5 and TRBJ2-7; D may be TRBD2 (6 bases). The germline V gene has CDR1 MNHEY and CDR2 SVGAGI. This CDR3 region has 16 residues. Trimming took 4 bases from V and 4 from J, leaving 20 bases between them. The CDR3 sequence is CASSSPLGPAGYEQYF. CDR3 DNA: TGTGCCAGCAGTTCCCCATTGGGACCGGCGGGATACGAGCAGTACTTC.

The V and J genes are TRBV25-1 and TRBJ1-1, with D uncertain. There are 13 residues in the CDR3. Germline values: CDR1 MGHDK, CDR2 SYGVNS. V was trimmed by 5 bases and J by 0 bases, leaving 7 bases between them. CDR3 DNA sequence: TGTGCCAGCAGTAGCACGTTGAACACTGAAGCTTTCTTT. Amino acids: CASSSTLNTEAFF.

The genes are TRBV25-1 and TRBJ2-7; D remains unclear. CDR3 length: 14 residues. V was pared by 4 bases and J by 6 bases, with 16 bases between. The V gene's germline CDR1 is MGHDK and CDR2 SYGVNS. In DNA form, the CDR3 reads TGTGCCAGCAGTGCCCACTTAGCTTTGGGCGAGCAGTACTTC. This gives the protein CASSAHLALGEQYF.

The chain has TRBV6-6 and TRBJ2-3; tentative D call: TRBD1 (5 bases). The CDR3 is 13 amino acids. Looked up from germline, CDR1 is MNHNY and CDR2 is SVGAGI (reference sequence). The V end lost 7 bases, the J end lost 2 bases, and 10 bases lay between the germline ends. CDR3 residues: CASTRTFTDTQYF. The CDR3 DNA reads TGTGCCAGCACCCGGACATTCACAGATACGCAGTATTTT.

The chain is built from TRBV11-2 and TRBJ2-1, with 10 bases matching TRBD2. J was trimmed by 3 bases and V by 4 bases; bases with no gene match: 9. CDR1 SGHAT and CDR2 FQNNGV come from the germline V gene. The CDR3 consists of 17 residues. CDR3 in DNA: TGTGCCAGCAGCTCTCTTTTTCCTAGCGGGGGCTACAATGAGCAGTTCTTC. It is translated as CASSSLFPSGGYNEQFF.

The genes are TRBV30 and TRBJ2-3; D gene unclear. Per the germline V gene, CDR1 is GTSNPN and CDR2 is SVGIG (reference sequence). The ends were cut back, 3 bases at V and 5 bases at J, with 3 bases in the middle. CDR3 length equals 10 residues. This CDR3 reads CAWSQDTQYF. The CDR3 DNA reads TGTGCCTGGAGCCAAGATACGCAGTATTTT.

The CDR3 is CASRGTGEETQYF. The CDR3 DNA is TGTGCCAGCAGGGGGACAGGGGAAGAGACCCAGTACTTC. V gene TRBV25-1 combines with J gene TRBJ2-5, with 10 nucleotides matching TRBD1. Germline V CDR1 and CDR2: MGHDK, SYGVNS. The ends lost 6 bases at V and 3 bases at J; junction bases unmatched: 1. The CDR3 sequence is 13 residues long.

This clone turned up a few times. This chain joins TRBV4-1 and TRBJ2-1; 11 bases match TRBD1. With V trimmed by 4 bases and J by 1 base, 6 bases remained unmatched. Germline V gene lookup returns CDR1 MGHRA and CDR2 YSYEKL. The CDR3 loop spans 17 amino acids. The CDR3 sequence: CASSPSGQGASYNEQFF. The DNA of the CDR3 is TGCGCCAGCAGCCCCTCTGGACAGGGGGCATCCTACAATGAGCAGTTCTTC.

The rearrangement joins TRBV5-1 to TRBJ2-3, with D uncertain. V lost 4 bases to trimming and J lost 1 base, with 10 bases between them. The CDR3 has 14 residues. The germline V gene encodes CDR1 SGHRS and CDR2 YFSETQ. DNA of the CDR3: TGCGCCAGCAGCCCGAGCCGCGGCACAGATACGCAGTATTTT. Translating gives CASSPSRGTDTQYF.

This clone has only a few counts. The chain joins TRBV6-1 to TRBJ1-5; D is possibly TRBD1 (5 bases). Trimming left V 2 bases short and J 5 bases short, with 10 bases between. CDR1 MNHNS and CDR2 SASEGT come from the germline V gene. This CDR3 contains 14 residues. The CDR3 nucleotides are TGTGCCAGCAGTGAATTGGGGGGGTATCAGCCCCAGCATTTT. Residues: CASSELGGYQPQHF.